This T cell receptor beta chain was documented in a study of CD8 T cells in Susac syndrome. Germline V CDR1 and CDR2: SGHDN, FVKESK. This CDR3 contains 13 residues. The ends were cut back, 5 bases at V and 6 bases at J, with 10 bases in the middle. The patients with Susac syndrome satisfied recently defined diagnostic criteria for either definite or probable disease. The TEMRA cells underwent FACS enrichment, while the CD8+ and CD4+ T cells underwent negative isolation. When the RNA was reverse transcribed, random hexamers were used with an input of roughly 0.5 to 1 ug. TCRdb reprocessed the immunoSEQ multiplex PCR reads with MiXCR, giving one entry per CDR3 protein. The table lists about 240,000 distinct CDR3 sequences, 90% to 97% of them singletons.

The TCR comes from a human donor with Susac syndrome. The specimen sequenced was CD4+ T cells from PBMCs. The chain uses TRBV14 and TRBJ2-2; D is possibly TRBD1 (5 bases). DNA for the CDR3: TGTGCCAGCAGCAAAGGACACTCCGGGGAGCTGTTTTTT. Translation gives CASSKGHSGELFF.